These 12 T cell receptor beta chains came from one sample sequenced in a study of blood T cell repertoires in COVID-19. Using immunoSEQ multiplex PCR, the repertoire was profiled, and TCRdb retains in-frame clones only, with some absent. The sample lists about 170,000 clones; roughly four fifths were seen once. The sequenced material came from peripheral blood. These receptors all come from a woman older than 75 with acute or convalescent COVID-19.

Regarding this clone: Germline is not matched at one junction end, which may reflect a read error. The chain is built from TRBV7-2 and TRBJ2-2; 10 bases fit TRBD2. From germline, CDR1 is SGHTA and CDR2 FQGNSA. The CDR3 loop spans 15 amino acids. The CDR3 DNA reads TGTGCCAGCACCTTAGCGGGAGGAGGGACCGGGGAGCTGTTTTTT. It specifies CASTLAGGGTGELFF.

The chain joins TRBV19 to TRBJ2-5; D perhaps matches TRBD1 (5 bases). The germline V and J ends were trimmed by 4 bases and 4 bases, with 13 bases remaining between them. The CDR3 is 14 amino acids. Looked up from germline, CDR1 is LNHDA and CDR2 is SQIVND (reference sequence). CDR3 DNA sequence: TGTGCCAGTAGTACGCCCAGGGCCCGAGAGACCCAGTACTTC. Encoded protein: CASSTPRARETQYF.

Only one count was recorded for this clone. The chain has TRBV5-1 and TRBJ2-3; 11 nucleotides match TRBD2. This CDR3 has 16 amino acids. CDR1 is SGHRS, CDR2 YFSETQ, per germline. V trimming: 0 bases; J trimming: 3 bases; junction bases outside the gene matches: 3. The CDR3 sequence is CASSLAGTSGTDTQYF. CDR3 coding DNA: TGCGCCAGCAGCTTGGCCGGGACTAGCGGAACAGATACGCAGTATTTT.

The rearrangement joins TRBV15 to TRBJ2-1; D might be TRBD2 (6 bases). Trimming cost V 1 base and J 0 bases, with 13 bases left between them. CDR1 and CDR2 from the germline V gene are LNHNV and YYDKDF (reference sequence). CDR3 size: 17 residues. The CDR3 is CATSRGLGLDSYNEQFF. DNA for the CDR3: TGTGCCACCAGCAGAGGTTTGGGACTCGACTCCTACAATGAGCAGTTCTTC.

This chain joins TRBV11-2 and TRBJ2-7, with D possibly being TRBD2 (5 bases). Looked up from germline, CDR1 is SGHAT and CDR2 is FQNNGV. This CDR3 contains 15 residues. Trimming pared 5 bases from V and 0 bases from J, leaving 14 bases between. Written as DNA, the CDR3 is TGTGCCAGCAGCCCCCTGGTGGAGGCCTCCTACGAGCAGTACTTC. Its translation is CASSPLVEASYEQYF.

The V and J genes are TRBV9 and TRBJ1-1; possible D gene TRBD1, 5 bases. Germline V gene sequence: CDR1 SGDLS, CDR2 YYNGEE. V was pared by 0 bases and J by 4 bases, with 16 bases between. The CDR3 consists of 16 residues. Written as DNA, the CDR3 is TGTGCCAGCAGCGTAGATTTCCAGGGATCGGCCACTGAAGCTTTCTTT. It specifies CASSVDFQGSATEAFF.

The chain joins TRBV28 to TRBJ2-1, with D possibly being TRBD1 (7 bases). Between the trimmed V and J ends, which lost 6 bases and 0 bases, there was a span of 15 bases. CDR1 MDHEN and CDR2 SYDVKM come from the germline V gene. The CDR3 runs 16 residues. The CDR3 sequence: CASSRRQGGSYNEQFF. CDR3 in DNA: TGTGCCAGCAGCAGAAGACAGGGAGGCTCCTACAATGAGCAGTTCTTC.

The CDR3, as DNA: TGTGCCAGCAGCCAGGGGACTAGCGGGAGCAATGAGCAGTTCTTC. Translation gives CASSQGTSGSNEQFF. The J gene is TRBJ2-1, the V gene TRBV14; 14 positions agree with TRBD2. V lost 3 bases, J lost 6 bases, and 1 base stayed unmatched. The CDR3 is 15 residues long. The germline V gene encodes CDR1 SGHDN and CDR2 FVKESK.

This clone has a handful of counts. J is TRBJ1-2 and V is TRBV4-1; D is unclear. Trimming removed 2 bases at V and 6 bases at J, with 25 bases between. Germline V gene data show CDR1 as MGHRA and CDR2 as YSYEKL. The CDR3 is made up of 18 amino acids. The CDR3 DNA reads TGCGCCAGCAGCCAAAGCGTACGGGATCTGTATTCAAAGGATGGCTACACCTTC. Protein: CASSQSVRDLYSKDGYTF.

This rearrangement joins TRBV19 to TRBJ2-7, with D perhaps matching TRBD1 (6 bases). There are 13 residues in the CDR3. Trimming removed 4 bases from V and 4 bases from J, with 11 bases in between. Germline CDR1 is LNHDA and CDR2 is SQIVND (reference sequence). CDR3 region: CASSTGHLYEQYF. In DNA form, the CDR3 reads TGTGCCAGTAGTACGGGACACTTATACGAGCAGTACTTC.

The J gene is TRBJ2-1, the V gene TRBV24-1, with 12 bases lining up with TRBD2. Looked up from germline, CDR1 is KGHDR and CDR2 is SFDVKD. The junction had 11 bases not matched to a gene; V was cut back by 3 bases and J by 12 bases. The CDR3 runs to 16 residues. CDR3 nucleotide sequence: TGTGCCACCAGTGATCAAGGACTAGCGGGATCTACGGGGCAGTTCTTC. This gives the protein CATSDQGLAGSTGQFF.

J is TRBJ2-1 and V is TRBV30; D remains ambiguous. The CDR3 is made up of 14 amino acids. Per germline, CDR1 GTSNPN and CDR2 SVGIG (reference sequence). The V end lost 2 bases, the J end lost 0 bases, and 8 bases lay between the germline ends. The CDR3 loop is CAWSTKSSYNEQFF. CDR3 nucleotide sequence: TGTGCCTGGAGTACGAAGAGCTCCTACAATGAGCAGTTCTTC.